This TCR beta chain derives from a study of cytomegalovirus exposure and HLA in healthy donors. Both 60 Vbeta primers and 13 Jbeta primers went into the PCR. Profiled with immunoSEQ multiplex PCR; TCRdb holds only in-frame clones, not every one. Among fewer than 150,000 clones listed, about four fifths were seen once. The CDR3 loop spans 14 amino acids. The V end lost 5 bases, the J end lost 5 bases, and 13 bases lay between the germline ends. The germline V gene has CDR1 SGHTA and CDR2 FQGNSA. Findings of the study overall: A prior analysis recorded that most TCR beta V segments were productive about 90% or about 30% of the time. 87-base-pair reads could not separate some V segments, including TRBV6-2 and TRBV6-3. In a later analysis, TCR beta V- and J-gene trimming showed a link to a missense DCLRE1C variant.

With respect to this clone: The antigen remains undetermined.

V is TRBV7-2 and J is TRBJ2-1, with D possibly matching TRBD1 (5 bases). The receptor was isolated from a man between 25 and 39 years old in good health and CMV-seronegative. Source material: PBMCs. The DNA of the CDR3 is TGTGCCAGCAGCCAGGGTGGGTCCCACAATGAGCAGTTCTTC. Amino acids: CASSQGGSHNEQFF.